This T cell receptor beta chain was identified in a study of graft-versus-host responses after intestinal transplantation. Study overall: Anti-thymocyte globulin induction was given to all recipients, followed by tacrolimus and steroids for around 3 years.

Study-wide results and caveats: Among recipient marrow samples, GvH clones were found; some appeared first in ileum or blood. Early after transplant, HvG declines were associated with peak levels of circulating GvH clones. Allografts from individuals with graft-donor T cell macrochimerism displayed high graft-versus-host to host-versus-graft clonal ratios.

With regard to this clone: What it binds is unknown.

The repertoire was sequenced with immunoSEQ multiplex PCR; TCRdb's copy has only in-frame clones and lacks some. The repertoire holds roughly 60,000 clones, with roughly 90% as singletons. From germline, CDR1 is SNHLY and CDR2 FYNNEI. CDR3 length: 15 residues. Trimming removed 3 bases from V and 3 bases from J, with 12 bases in between. This TCR derives from a human patient who received an intestinal transplant, so some T cells may come from the graft donor. The chain joins TRBV2 to TRBJ1-5; no clear D. Source: PBMCs, taken 26 days after transplant. CDR3 amino acids: CASSDVPEINQPQHF. The DNA of the CDR3 is TGTGCCAGCAGTGACGTACCGGAGATCAATCAGCCCCAGCATTTT.